This TCR beta chain was captured by sequencing in a study of blood T cells in healthy people across ages (dated by TCRdb to about 2015). For context, the study as a whole: Template switching captured roughly one uniquely barcoded TCR beta cDNA molecule per two T cells in model experiments. Two additional independent replicas of 1 million unique cDNA reads from the same blood draw were analyzed for two donors (one aged 18 to 30 and one aged 80 or older). Using deep sequencing normalized with unique cDNA molecular identifiers, the study measured how TCR beta repertoire diversity changes with age. To avoid experimental bias, donors of different ages were spread randomly across the sequencing lanes. Donors were grouped into four age groups: young (average about 15 years), middle-aged (roughly 40), aged (approximately 67) and long-lived (over 80). What the study reported, not specific to this receptor: Observed TCR beta diversity correlated strongly with the percentage of naive T cells measured by flow cytometry. Compared with the aged group, more naive CD4+ T cells, fewer expanded clones and increased TCR diversity were shown by the long-lived group, suggesting age selection. As age increased, observed TCR beta diversity per million T cells dropped in a roughly linear way, and a significant reduction was already evident by age about 40. Estimates of total diversity based on one million sequenced T cells were considered lower bounds and underestimates. Because donor CMV infection status was unknown, age-related changes in expanded clonotypes were potentially confounded. Because profiling used bulk unsorted PBMCs, naive and antigen-experienced compartments could not be compared conclusively.

Trimming at the junction amounts to 3 bases on V and 8 bases on J, and the germline ends lie 14 bases apart. The CDR3 starts with the cysteine, ends with the phenylalanine, and has 14 residues. Only the CDR3 DNA stays, 42 bases, in frame from base 1. Systemically healthy Caucasian individuals from Russia, around 38 in total and aged roughly 6 to 95 years, were included as donors. About 10 milliliters of peripheral blood were drawn from each donor into EDTA-treated Vacutainer tubes. Ficoll-Paque density-gradient centrifugation was used to isolate PBMCs, with at least 6.5 million per sample. Total RNA was extracted from PBMCs with Trizol reagent, with at least 5 micrograms obtained per sample. Naive CD45RAhigh/CD27high T cell percentages were measured by flow cytometry on a PBMC aliquot from every donor. Receptor amplification or capture employed 5' RACE. TCRdb lists the instrument as Illumina HiSeq 2500. The second PCR ran for about 6 to 12 cycles and used a J-beta primer mix along with a sample-barcoded 5' primer. A template-switch 5' adaptor carrying 12 random nucleotides introduced a unique molecular identifier onto each TCR beta cDNA molecule. Each sample yielded at least 2.5 million CDR3-containing paired-end reads. First-strand cDNA was synthesized from all RNA with the Mint cDNA synthesis kit, primed by a TRBC-specific oligonucleotide. Following uracil-DNA glycosylase treatment, all cDNA underwent a first 18-cycle PCR with the universal primers M1SS and BC2_uni_R. As for the original processing: For normalization, 1 million high-quality reads, each with a distinct molecular identifier, were randomly selected from each sample. Instead of being binned into consensus sequences, reads that shared molecular identifiers were thrown out. MiTCR, run with a Q25 quality threshold and the strictest error-elimination algorithm, handled CDR3 identification, clonotype clustering and error correction. A nonparametric unseen species model with Euler transformation was used to estimate a lower bound on total TCR beta diversity. TCRdb reworked the public reads: Q25 trimming with fastp, MiXCR clone assembly, productive beta chains retained. Duplicate CDR3 protein sequences are folded into a single record with the most common DNA and genes. The V and J calls were determined by TCRdb, not by the authors. The sample table records hundreds of thousands of distinct CDR3 sequences; more than 55% of these occur just once. The ten largest clonotypes hold roughly 24% of the sample.

On this clonotype itself: The specificity of this receptor is unknown. No clone much larger than this one lies a single base away; base qualities are absent.

This receptor was obtained from a middle-aged man in good health. Sequenced sample: blood. This sequence uses TRBV12-3 or TRBV12-4 and TRBJ2-1; no D gene is confidently identified. The DNA sequence is TGTGCCAGCAGTTTCTACAGTTCCAAGGATGAGCAGTTCTTC. Its translation is CASSFYSSKDEQFF.